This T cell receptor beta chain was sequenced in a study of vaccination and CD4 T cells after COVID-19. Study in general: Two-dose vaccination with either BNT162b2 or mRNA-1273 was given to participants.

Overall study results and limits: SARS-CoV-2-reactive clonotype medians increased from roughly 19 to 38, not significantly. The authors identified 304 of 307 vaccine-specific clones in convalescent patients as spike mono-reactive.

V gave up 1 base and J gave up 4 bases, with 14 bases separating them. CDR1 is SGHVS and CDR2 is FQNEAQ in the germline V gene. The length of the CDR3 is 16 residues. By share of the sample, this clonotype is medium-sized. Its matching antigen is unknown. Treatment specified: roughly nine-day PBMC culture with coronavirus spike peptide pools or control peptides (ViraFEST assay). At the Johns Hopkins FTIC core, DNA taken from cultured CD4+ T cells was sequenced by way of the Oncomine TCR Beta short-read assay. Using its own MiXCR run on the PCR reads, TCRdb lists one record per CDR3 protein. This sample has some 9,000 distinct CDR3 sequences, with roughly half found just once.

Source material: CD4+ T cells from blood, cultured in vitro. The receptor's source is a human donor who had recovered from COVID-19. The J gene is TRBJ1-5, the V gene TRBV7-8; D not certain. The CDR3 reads CASSLGQTTWNQPQHF. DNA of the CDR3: TGTGCCAGCAGCTTAGGACAAACGACCTGGAATCAGCCCCAGCATTTT.